This TCR beta chain comes out of a study of cytomegalovirus exposure and HLA in healthy donors. General observations from the study: Among TCR sequences, most were rare, though some public TCRs appeared in many donors. Cytomegalovirus-associated status was assigned to 164 TCR beta chains.

A note on this clone: What it binds is not known.

The donors were part of the validation cohort, which consisted of about 120 subjects and was separate from the first cohort of several hundred subjects. Only in-frame clones appear in the TCRdb table, and some are missing; sequencing was by immunoSEQ multiplex PCR. The repertoire holds hundreds of thousands of clones, 70% to 90% seen once, with under 0.9% in the top ten. The CDR3 runs to 16 residues. The germline gives CDR1 SGHRS, CDR2 YFSETQ. V was clipped by 4 bases and J by 3 bases; unmatched bases: 8. The TCR was taken from a woman between 18 and 30 years old in good health and CMV-seronegative. The source material was PBMCs. V gene TRBV5-1 combines with J gene TRBJ1-4, with 8 bases lining up with TRBD1. CDR3 region: CASSQDRAGANEKLFF. The CDR3 DNA is TGCGCCAGCAGCCAGGACAGGGCTGGGGCTAATGAAAAACTGTTTTTT. Using reference TRBV5-1 and TRBJ1-4 for the parts outside the CDR3, the full variable domain is KAGVTQTPRYLIKTRGQQVTLSCSPISGHRSVSWYQQTPGQGLQFLFEYFSETQRNKGNFPGRFSGRQFSNSRSEMNVSTLELGDSALYLCASSQDRAGANEKLFFGSGTQLSVL.